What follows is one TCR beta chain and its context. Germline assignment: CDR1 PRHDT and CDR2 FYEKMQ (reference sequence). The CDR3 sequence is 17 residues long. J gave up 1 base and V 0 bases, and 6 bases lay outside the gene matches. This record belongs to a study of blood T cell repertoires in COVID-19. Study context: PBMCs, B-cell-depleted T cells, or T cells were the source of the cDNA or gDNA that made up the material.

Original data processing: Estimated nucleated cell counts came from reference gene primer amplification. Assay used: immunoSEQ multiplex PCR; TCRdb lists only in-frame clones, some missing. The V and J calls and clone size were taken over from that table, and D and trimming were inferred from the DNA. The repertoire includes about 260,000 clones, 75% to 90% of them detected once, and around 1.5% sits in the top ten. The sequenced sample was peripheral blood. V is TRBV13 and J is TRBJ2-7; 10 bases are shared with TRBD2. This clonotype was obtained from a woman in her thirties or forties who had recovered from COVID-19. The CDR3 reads CASSLGGSGGASYEQYF. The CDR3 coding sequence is TGTGCCAGCAGCTTAGGAGGGAGCGGGGGGGCTTCCTACGAGCAGTACTTC.